Listed here are 20 T cell receptor beta chains from one sample, sequenced in a study of blood T cell repertoires in COVID-19. Clones were sequenced by immunoSEQ multiplex PCR, and TCRdb holds only the in-frame ones, with some missing. Of about 39,000 clones in the sample, about 80% were seen once. The sample comprised peripheral blood. These receptors came from a man aged 45-60 years with active or convalescent COVID-19.

V usage is TRBV5-8 and J usage is TRBJ1-2; 7 bases align to TRBD1. The CDR3 is 15 amino acids. Germline assignment: CDR1 SGHTS and CDR2 YDEGEE. The junction had 6 bases not matched to a gene; V was cut back by 0 bases and J by 4 bases. CDR3 nucleotide sequence: TGTGCCAGCAGCTTGGGCCGACAGGGTGCCTATGGCTACACCTTC. Protein: CASSLGRQGAYGYTF.

This clone rates as medium-sized (0.01 to 0.1%). V is TRBV10-3 and J is TRBJ2-7; TRBD2 is a possible D gene (5 bases). V was pared by 3 bases and J by 2 bases, with 11 bases between. CDR3 length: 14 residues. CDR1 and CDR2 (germline): ENHRY, SYGVKD. Written as DNA, the CDR3 is TGTGCCATCAGTGACCCGACGGAGGCCTACGAGCAGTACTTC. Translated, it gives CAISDPTEAYEQYF.

CDR3: CASASGSYEQYF. The CDR3 bases are TGTGCCAGCGCTTCAGGTTCCTACGAGCAGTACTTC. The rearrangement links TRBV11-2 to TRBJ2-7, with unresolved D. Germline values: CDR1 SGHAT, CDR2 FQNNGV. CDR3 length: 12 amino acids. V was clipped by 8 bases and J by 1 base, with 9 bases between them. The complete variable domain, with remaining parts taken from reference TRBV11-2 and TRBJ2-7, reads EAGVAQSPRYKIIEKRQSVAFWCNPISGHATLYWYQQILGQGPKLLIQFQNNGVVDDSQLPKDRFSAERLKGVDSTLKIQPAKLEDSAVYLCASASGSYEQYFGPGTRLTVT.

CDR3 DNA sequence: TGTGCCAGCAGTTTATTGTTTACAGGGGCTACGCAGTATTTT. As protein: CASSLLFTGATQYF. V and J are TRBV27 and TRBJ2-3; TRBD1 agrees at 7 bases. V lost 1 base, J lost 8 bases, and 6 bases stayed unmatched. CDR1 is MNHEY, CDR2 SMNVEV, per germline (reference sequence). This CDR3 has 14 residues.

This clone was observed once. The J gene is TRBJ1-5, the V gene TRBV19, with D hard to call. The CDR3 covers 15 residues. Trimming stripped 5 bases from V and 0 bases from J, with 11 bases between. Germline V gene data show CDR1 as LNHDA and CDR2 as SQIVND (reference sequence). The CDR3 reads CASSPGGHSNQPQHF. CDR3 coding DNA: TGTGCCAGTAGTCCCGGAGGGCATAGCAATCAGCCCCAGCATTTT. Filled out from reference TRBV19 and TRBJ1-5, the complete variable domain reads DGGITQSPKYLFRKEGQNVTLSCEQNLNHDAMYWYRQDPGQGLRLIYYSQIVNDFQKGDIAEGYSVSREKKESFPLTVTSAQKNPTAFYLCASSPGGHSNQPQHFGDGTRLSIL.

This chain connects TRBV9 to TRBJ1-4, with a possible D match to TRBD1 (6 bases). V was shortened by 1 base and J by 0 bases, with 13 bases between the two germline ends. The CDR3 loop spans 17 amino acids. CDR1 and CDR2 from the germline V gene are SGDLS and YYNGEE. The CDR3 nucleotides read TGTGCCAGCAGCGTACGGGGGGCTGAGGCAACTAATGAAAAACTGTTTTTT. Protein: CASSVRGAEATNEKLFF. The full variable domain, in which reference TRBV9 and TRBJ1-4 provide the parts outside the CDR3, is DSGVTQTPKHLITATGQRVTLRCSPRSGDLSVYWYQQSLDQGLQFLIQYYNGEERAKGNILERFSAQQFPDLHSELNLSSLELGDSALYFCASSVRGAEATNEKLFFGSGTQLSVL.

This chain links TRBV4-1 with TRBJ2-3; TRBD2 matches at 9 bases. Per germline, CDR1 MGHRA and CDR2 YSYEKL. The CDR3 is 16 residues long. The V and J ends lost 0 bases and 4 bases, in that order; junction bases with no gene match: 5. CDR3 in DNA: TGCGCCAGCAGCCAAGAGCCAGCGGGGGGATCAGATACGCAGTATTTT. As protein: CASSQEPAGGSDTQYF.

The CDR3 DNA reads TGTGCCAGCAGCCTTCCTGCAGGGAGGGAGAACACTGAAGCTTTCTTT. Translated, it gives CASSLPAGRENTEAFF. This rearrangement joins TRBV21-1 to TRBJ1-1. TRBV21-1 is a listed pseudogene. The CDR3 spans 16 residues.

This chain joins TRBV14 and TRBJ2-2; 7 bases align to TRBD1. J gave up 3 bases and V 4 bases, and 8 bases lay outside the gene matches. The CDR3 loop spans 16 amino acids. Germline V CDR1 and CDR2: SGHDN, FVKESK. CDR3 in amino acids: CASSPPTGWDTGELFF. The CDR3, as DNA: TGTGCCAGCAGCCCACCGACAGGGTGGGACACCGGGGAGCTGTTTTTT.

This clone was counted between two and nine times. The chain carries TRBV2 and TRBJ2-7; D remains ambiguous. Trimming removed 5 bases from V and 1 base from J, with 12 bases in between. This CDR3 is 14 amino acids long. Germline CDR1 and CDR2: SNHLY and FYNNEI. As DNA, the CDR3 is TGTGCCAGCAGTCCAAGAGGAATTTCCTACGAGCAGTACTTC. Translated: CASSPRGISYEQYF.

The rearrangement uses TRBV11-2 and TRBJ1-3, with unresolved D. Trimming left V 0 bases short and J 0 bases short, with 3 bases between. This CDR3 region has 14 residues. Germline loops: CDR1 SGHAT, CDR2 FQNNGV. Written as DNA, the CDR3 is TGTGCCAGCAGCTTAGAACACTCTGGAAACACCATATATTTT. Translated, it gives CASSLEHSGNTIYF.

The genes are TRBV19 and TRBJ1-1; TRBD1 aligns across 8 bases. This CDR3 comprises 16 residues. Losses at the gene ends were 5 bases for V and 1 base for J; bases not matched to a gene: 9. CDR1 is LNHDA, CDR2 SQIVND, per germline (reference sequence). The CDR3 DNA is TGTGCCAGTAGTTCACAGGGGGGGGTAAGGAACACTGAAGCTTTCTTT. Protein sequence: CASSSQGGVRNTEAFF.

This chain links TRBV2 with TRBJ1-5; 10 nucleotides agree with TRBD1. CDR1 is SNHLY and CDR2 is FYNNEI in the germline V gene. The CDR3 is 15 residues long. With V trimmed by 7 bases and J by 5 bases, 8 bases remained unmatched. The CDR3 region is CASTLRGQGDQPQHF. CDR3 DNA: TGTGCCAGCACCCTAAGAGGACAGGGGGATCAGCCCCAGCATTTT. Using reference TRBV2 and TRBJ1-5 for the parts outside the CDR3, the full variable domain is EPEVTQTPSHQVTQMGQEVILRCVPISNHLYFYWYRQILGQKVEFLVSFYNNEISEKSEIFDDQFSVERPDGSNFTLKIRSTKLEDSAMYFCASTLRGQGDQPQHFGDGTRLSIL.

V gene TRBV30 combines with J gene TRBJ1-1, with 10 bases identical to TRBD1. Germline trimming cut 1 base from V and 11 bases from J; bases unmatched to any gene: 4. Germline assignment: CDR1 GTSNPN and CDR2 SVGIG (reference sequence). The CDR3 runs 12 residues. CDR3 sequence (DNA): TGTGCCTGGAGTGGCCAGGGACAGGGGGCTTTCTTT. Protein product: CAWSGQGQGAFF.

The chain links TRBV6-5 to TRBJ2-7; 7 positions match TRBD1. CDR1 MNHEY and CDR2 SVGAGI come from the germline V gene. CDR3 length: 12 amino acids. The V and J ends lost 10 bases and 3 bases, in that order; junction bases with no gene match: 6. CDR3 residues: CATEGQIYEQYF. CDR3 sequence (DNA): TGTGCCACCGAGGGACAGATCTACGAGCAGTACTTC.

The chain uses TRBV21-1 and TRBJ1-1; TRBD1, the table's D call, was not compared with the DNA. TRBV21-1 is designated a pseudogene. This CDR3 has 14 amino acids. CDR3 bases: TGTGCCAGCAGCTCGCGGGACAGGAACACTGAAGCTTTCTTT. Translated, it gives CASSSRDRNTEAFF.

J is TRBJ2-5 and V is TRBV7-6; 10 bases are a match to TRBD1. This CDR3 has 17 amino acids. V lost 6 bases to trimming and J lost 2 bases; unmatched junction nucleotides: 12. Germline CDR1 and CDR2: SGHVS and FNYEAQ. CDR3 in DNA: TGTGCCAGCAGGGACCCCCGGACAGGGGGTCTACAAGAGACCCAGTACTTC. Protein product: CASRDPRTGGLQETQYF.

This chain connects TRBV5-1 to TRBJ2-7, with D perhaps TRBD2 (5 bases). The germline V gene encodes CDR1 SGHRS and CDR2 YFSETQ. The CDR3 is 11 amino acids. V lost 2 bases and J 9 bases, leaving 9 bases between the germline ends. Here the CDR3 reads CASSLRRGQYF. In DNA form, the CDR3 reads TGCGCCAGCAGCTTAAGACGGGGGCAGTACTTC. Complete variable domain (other parts from reference TRBV5-1 and TRBJ2-7): KAGVTQTPRYLIKTRGQQVTLSCSPISGHRSVSWYQQTPGQGLQFLFEYFSETQRNKGNFPGRFSGRQFSNSRSEMNVSTLELGDSALYLCASSLRRGQYFGPGTRLTVT.

The chain couples TRBV7-8 to TRBJ1-3; D gene uncertain. The germline gives CDR1 SGHVS, CDR2 FQNEAQ. V gave up 2 bases and J gave up 0 bases, with 5 bases separating them. The CDR3 is 14 amino acids. The CDR3, as DNA: TGTGCCAGCAGCTTATTCTACTCTGGAAACACCATATATTTT. It translates to CASSLFYSGNTIYF.

The gene calls are TRBV5-5 and TRBJ2-1; possibly TRBD2 for D (6 bases). The ends were cut back, 7 bases at V and 9 bases at J, with 11 bases in the middle. Germline CDR1 SGHKS, CDR2 YYEKEE (reference sequence). This CDR3 is built from 11 residues. The DNA of the CDR3 is TGTGCCAGCTGGTGGAGGGGTGAGCAGTTCTTC. Protein sequence: CASWWRGEQFF.